The rows below give T cell receptor beta chains drawn from one sample of a study of spatial heterogeneity in lung cancer. TCRdb re-derived calls from the 5' RACE reads in MiXCR, one entry per CDR3 protein. In the table there are about 23,000 distinct CDR3 sequences, 3% to 3.5% of which are singletons. The sequencing used PBMCs, collected at surgery. These receptors all come from a female donor with early-stage non-small cell lung cancer. Each CDR3 is given with its conserved first and last residue. The D gene is left open where the match is weak. Clone size is given for some rows only: seen once, a few or many times, or a class if the clone is expanded.

-	many	TRBJ1-2	TRBV6-1	CASSELGPYGYTF	TGTGCCAGCAGTGAATTAGGTCCCTATGGCTACACCTTC
-	many	TRBJ2-5	TRBV5-1	CASSLRTGREETQYF	TGCGCCAGCAGCTTGAGGACAGGGAGGGAAGAGACCCAGTACTTC
-	many	TRBJ1-1	TRBV2	CASSEKARNTEAFF	TGTGCCAGCAGTGAAAAAGCGAGGAACACTGAAGCTTTCTTT
-	many	TRBJ2-3	TRBV7-9	CASSSRGAGALTDTQYF	TGTGCCAGCAGCTCCCGAGGCGCAGGGGCCCTCACAGATACGCAGTATTTT
TRBD2	few	TRBJ2-7	TRBV20-1	CSARVPSGGGEQYF	TGCAGTGCTAGAGTGCCTAGCGGGGGAGGCGAGCAGTACTTC
-	many	TRBJ2-2	TRBV29-1	CSVERPNTGELFF	TGCAGCGTTGAAAGGCCAAACACCGGGGAGCTGTTTTTT
-	many	TRBJ2-7	TRBV7-9	CASSLPGRYEQYF	TGTGCCAGCAGCTTACCGGGTCGTTACGAGCAGTACTTC
TRBD2	many	TRBJ2-7	TRBV20-1	CSATTSLGLADFEQYF	TGCAGTGCTACAACCTCCCTGGGGCTAGCGGACTTCGAGCAGTACTTC
TRBD1	many	TRBJ2-1	TRBV10-3	CAIRWDRATNDEQFF	TGTGCCATCAGATGGGACAGGGCAACTAACGATGAGCAGTTCTTC
TRBD2	few	TRBJ2-3	TRBV25-1	CASSEYGWRGEDTDTQYF	TGTGCCAGCAGTGAATATGGGTGGCGGGGGGAGGACACAGATACGCAGTATTTT
TRBD1	few	TRBJ1-2	TRBV12-5	CASGLDLQLYRGHHYGYTF	TGTGCTAGTGGTTTGGACCTACAACTTTACAGGGGGCATCACTATGGCTACACCTTC
TRBD1	many	TRBJ2-1	TRBV2	CASSEYPRDRGRYEQFF	TGTGCCAGCAGTGAATATCCGCGGGACAGGGGGCGGTATGAGCAGTTCTTC
TRBD1	many	TRBJ2-7	TRBV14	CASSQDTWDRGLDEQYF	TGTGCCAGCAGCCAAGATACCTGGGACAGGGGGCTGGACGAGCAGTACTTC
-	many	TRBJ2-7	TRBV7-3	CASSLGISYEQYF	TGTGCCAGCAGCTTAGGGATCTCCTACGAGCAGTACTTC
-	many	TRBJ1-2	TRBV4-1	CASSQVRGREYGYTF	TGCGCCAGCAGCCAGGTTAGGGGGAGAGAATATGGCTACACCTTC
TRBD2	medium-sized	TRBJ2-1	TRBV4-1	CASSRVTSGNNNEQFF	TGCGCCAGCAGCCGAGTTACTAGCGGGAATAACAATGAGCAGTTCTTC
-	many	TRBJ2-2	TRBV9	CASSGGHGTGELFF	TGTGCCAGCAGCGGGGGACATGGCACCGGGGAGCTGTTTTTT
-	few	TRBJ2-1	TRBV7-8	CASSQGGWNEQFF	TGTGCCAGCAGCCAGGGGGGGTGGAATGAGCAGTTCTTC
TRBD1	many	TRBJ1-3	TRBV6-5	CASSITGDAGNTIYF	TGTGCCAGCAGCATTACAGGGGACGCTGGAAACACCATATATTTT
-	many	TRBJ2-1	TRBV9	CASSVFQGEQFF	TGTGCCAGCAGCGTATTCCAGGGGGAGCAGTTCTTC
-	few	TRBJ1-2	TRBV7-2	CASTPGGAMSYGYTF	TGTGCCAGCACCCCCGGTGGGGCTATGTCCTATGGCTACACCTTC
-	many	TRBJ2-3	TRBV24-1	CATSDPLDRWDTQYF	TGTGCCACCAGTGACCCTCTTGACAGGTGGGATACGCAGTATTTT
-	-	TRBJ1-6	TRBV20-1	CSATRTDNSPLHF	TGCAGTGCTACTCGGACGGATAATTCACCCCTCCACTTT
-	many	TRBJ2-7	TRBV29-1	CSVDTEYEQYF	TGCAGCGTTGACACCGAATACGAGCAGTACTTC
TRBD2	many	TRBJ2-3	TRBV5-1	CASRFAAGGSTDTQYF	TGCGCCAGCAGGTTTGCAGCGGGGGGAAGCACAGATACGCAGTATTTT
TRBD1	many	TRBJ2-5	TRBV12-3/TRBV12-4	CASSFQQGRQETQYF	TGTGCCAGCAGTTTCCAACAGGGGCGGCAGGAGACCCAGTACTTC
-	many	TRBJ2-1	TRBV6-1	CASSGIGNEQFF	TGTGCCAGCAGTGGAATTGGCAATGAGCAGTTCTTC
-	many	TRBJ2-7	TRBV5-1	CASSPAVGEQYF	TGCGCCAGCAGCCCTGCTGTGGGCGAGCAGTACTTC
TRBD1	many	TRBJ2-7	TRBV20-1	CSAPPGQGGHEQYF	TGCAGTGCTCCGCCGGGACAGGGCGGCCACGAGCAGTACTTC
TRBD2	many	TRBJ2-1	TRBV11-2	CASSLEPTSGRVGQFF	TGTGCCAGCAGCTTAGAACCGACTAGCGGGAGGGTTGGGCAGTTCTTC
-	medium-sized	TRBJ2-3	TRBV5-4	CASSLVRAGSDTQYF	TGTGCCAGCAGCTTGGTTCGCGCGGGGTCAGATACGCAGTATTTT
-	many	TRBJ2-7	TRBV7-2	CATRPYEQYF	TGTGCCACCAGACCCTACGAGCAGTACTTC
-	many	TRBJ1-6	TRBV19	CATRGAQLDMDSPLHF	TGTGCCACCCGAGGAGCCCAGTTGGATATGGATTCACCCCTCCACTTT
-	many	TRBJ2-5	TRBV2	CASSLWETQYF	TGTGCCAGCAGTTTATGGGAGACCCAGTACTTC
-	many	TRBJ2-1	TRBV7-2	CASSPPNGRRNNEQFF	TGTGCCAGCAGTCCGCCGAACGGGAGAAGGAATAATGAGCAGTTCTTC
TRBD2	many	TRBJ2-7	TRBV7-9	CASSFPSGRDYEQYF	TGTGCCAGCAGCTTTCCTAGCGGGAGGGACTACGAGCAGTACTTC
-	large	TRBJ2-7	TRBV28	CASSPPAYEQYF	TGTGCCAGCAGTCCCCCCGCCTACGAGCAGTACTTC
TRBD2	many	TRBJ2-7	TRBV9	CASSAGGTLPHEQYF	TGTGCCAGCAGCGCGGGAGGGACTCTGCCACACGAGCAGTACTTC
TRBD2	many	TRBJ2-1	TRBV27	CASSSRLAGVSSYNEQFF	TGTGCCAGCAGTTCGCGACTAGCGGGAGTCAGCTCCTACAATGAGCAGTTCTTC
-	many	TRBJ2-5	TRBV28	CASSSLGIQETQYF	TGTGCCAGCAGTTCCCTGGGCATACAAGAGACCCAGTACTTC
TRBD1	many	TRBJ1-5	TRBV10-2	CASGTGNQPQHF	TGCGCCAGCGGGACAGGGAATCAGCCCCAGCATTTT
TRBD2	many	TRBJ2-3	TRBV20-1	CSARAASGRSVDTQYF	TGCAGTGCTAGGGCGGCTAGCGGGAGGTCGGTAGATACGCAGTATTTT
TRBD2	-	TRBJ2-4	TRBV20-1	CSARPLAGGPTKNIQYF	TGCAGTGCTAGACCTCTAGCGGGAGGGCCGACCAAAAACATTCAGTACTTC
TRBD1	many	TRBJ2-7	TRBV4-2	CASSQGRQWDRGKYEQYF	TGTGCCAGCAGCCAAGGGCGGCAGTGGGACAGGGGGAAATACGAGCAGTACTTC
-	many	TRBJ2-7	TRBV2	CASKGRPYEQYF	TGTGCCAGCAAGGGGAGACCCTACGAGCAGTACTTC
TRBD2	many	TRBJ2-1	TRBV20-1	CSARSGGLAVSYNEQFF	TGCAGTGCTAGGAGCGGGGGACTAGCGGTCTCCTACAATGAGCAGTTCTTC
-	many	TRBJ2-5	TRBV10-2	CASSVDRSIETQYF	TGCGCCAGCAGTGTTGACAGAAGCATCGAGACCCAGTACTTC
TRBD1	many	TRBJ1-2	TRBV10-3	CAISEDRGRGYTF	TGTGCCATCAGTGAAGACAGGGGGCGCGGCTACACCTTC
-	many	TRBJ2-7	TRBV15	CATSRDSYEQYF	TGTGCCACCAGCAGGGACTCCTACGAGCAGTACTTC
-	many	TRBJ1-4	TRBV9	CASSASPAGSEKLFF	TGTGCCAGCAGCGCGTCCCCTGCGGGGTCGGAAAAACTGTTTTTT
-	many	TRBJ2-6	TRBV28	CASSFTDTGGWANVLTF	TGTGCCAGCAGTTTCACCGATACCGGGGGCTGGGCCAACGTCCTGACTTTC
-	many	TRBJ1-1	TRBV5-1	CASSLPGARTEAFF	TGCGCCAGCAGCTTGCCGGGGGCGAGGACTGAAGCTTTCTTT
TRBD1	many	TRBJ2-3	TRBV24-1	CATSDPVAGGFSSTDTQYF	TGTGCCACCAGTGATCCGGTGGCAGGGGGCTTCTCTAGCACAGATACGCAGTATTTT
TRBD1	many	TRBJ2-5	TRBV28	CASSETGTGDQETQYF	TGTGCCAGCAGTGAAACCGGGACAGGGGACCAAGAGACCCAGTACTTC